A single T cell receptor (beta chain) is shown here with its context. The record originates from a study of blood T cell repertoires in COVID-19. At the level of the study: Specimens from acute and convalescent COVID-19 originated in the United States, Italy and Spain.

Profiled with immunoSEQ multiplex PCR; TCRdb holds only in-frame clones, not every one. The sample holds approximately 140,000 clones, 80% seen once. CDR1 and CDR2 (germline): LGHNA, YNFKEQ. This CDR3 has 15 amino acids. V was clipped by 0 bases and J by 4 bases, with 10 bases between them. This sequence was found in a man aged 55-75 years with active or convalescent COVID-19. The material sequenced was peripheral blood. The chain combines TRBV4-2 with TRBJ2-1; tentative D call: TRBD2 (6 bases). In nucleotides, the CDR3 is TGTGCCAGCAGCCAAGATCTCAGCGGGTACAATGAGCAGTTCTTC. Translated, it gives CASSQDLSGYNEQFF.